This entry lists 5 T cell receptor beta chains sequenced from one sample in a study of technical replicates of blood from a few donors. Here immunoSEQ multiplex PCR was the method, and the copy in TCRdb shows in-frame clones only, minus some. This repertoire shows over 50,000 clones, less than 98% found once; its top ten account for approximately 0.21%. The specimen sequenced was T cells isolated from PBMCs. These receptors were collected from a human donor in good health.

The chain links TRBV5-6 to TRBJ2-3; 12 bases fit TRBD2. Trimming at V came to 4 bases and at J to 6 bases, leaving 9 bases not matched to a gene. The CDR3 contains 16 residues. Germline assignment: CDR1 SGHDT and CDR2 YYEEEE. The CDR3 protein is CASSLPGLAGSDTQYF. In DNA, the CDR3 is TGTGCCAGCAGCCTACCGGGACTAGCGGGCTCGGATACGCAGTATTTT.

CDR3 sequence: CASGSDYNEQFF. The DNA for the CDR3 is TGTGCCAGCGGGAGCGACTACAATGAGCAGTTCTTC. The V call is TRBV28, the J call TRBJ2-1, with D perhaps TRBD2 (5 bases). Germline values: CDR1 MDHEN, CDR2 SYDVKM. CDR3 length equals 12 residues. The germline V and J ends were trimmed by 8 bases and 3 bases, with 8 bases remaining between them.

V and J are TRBV11-2 and TRBJ2-5; 7 bases are a match to TRBD2. Trimming took 0 bases from V and 0 from J; bases not matched to a gene: 7. Germline V gene sequence: CDR1 SGHAT, CDR2 FQNNGV. CDR3 length: 17 amino acids. CDR3 sequence reads: CASSLDLREDHQETQYF. The CDR3 region has the DNA TGTGCCAGCAGCTTAGATCTTCGGGAGGACCACCAAGAGACCCAGTACTTC.

The chain joins TRBV5-1 to TRBJ2-3; the match to TRBD1 covers 8 bases. Germline V gives CDR1 SGHRS, CDR2 YFSETQ. CDR3 length: 15 residues. V lost 0 bases and J lost 5; bases outside the gene matches: 5. CDR3 coding DNA: TGCGCCAGCAGCTTGGGGCAGGGGGCCGGAGATACGCAGTATTTT. It codes for CASSLGQGAGDTQYF.

In this sample, this clone turned up once. The V and J genes are TRBV10-3 and TRBJ2-7; 9 positions agree with TRBD1. Looked up from germline, CDR1 is ENHRY and CDR2 is SYGVKD. The length of the CDR3 is 14 residues. With V trimmed by 4 bases and J by 7 bases, 8 bases remained unmatched. CDR3: CAISGRDRVNEQYF. As DNA, the CDR3 is TGTGCCATCAGTGGCCGGGACAGGGTAAATGAGCAGTACTTC.